In this sample, the clone carrying this TCR beta chain turned up many times. What it recognizes is unknown. The source of the sample is a study of T cell repertoires in cytomegalovirus infection. As for the study in general: In public TCR beta signatures, there were indications of both CMV infection and matching HLA type.

Study conclusions and caveats: Dominating the ex vivo response were TCR beta clonotypes that were CMV-specific and HLA-C-restricted. Summed frequency of public TCR beta families distinguished CMV carriers with the relevant HLA.

CDR3 length equals 14 residues. V gave up 7 bases and J gave up 6 bases; unmatched junction bases: 4. TCRdb re-called the reads through MiXCR, storing one row per CDR3 protein. This table has almost 500,000 distinct CDR3 sequences, 11% appearing once. The rearrangement links TRBV12-3 or TRBV12-4 to TRBJ1-6, with 9 positions matching TRBD1. The sequenced sample was PBMCs. The receptor comes from a human donor in good health (CMV status not recorded). Some clones in this sample may be carry-over from other donors' samples. The CDR3 sequence: CASTTGGPNSPLHF. The CDR3 DNA sequence: TGTGCCAGCACAACAGGGGGCCCTAATTCACCCCTCCACTTT.